This TCR beta chain was captured in a study of regulatory dendritic cells for organ transplantation. General study points: Memory CD8+ clonal expansion seemed more limited with regulatory than mature dendritic cells.

V shed 3 bases and J shed 2 bases, with 7 bases lying between them. The CDR3 runs to 14 residues. Germline lookup yields CDR1 MNHNS and CDR2 SASEGT. Profiled with immunoSEQ multiplex PCR; TCRdb holds only in-frame clones, not every one. Among fewer than 8,500 clones listed, over 60% were seen once. CFSE-labeled sorted T cells met regulatory or mature dendritic cells for four to five days. Comments on this clone: Its cognate antigen is unknown.

This chain connects TRBV6-1 to TRBJ2-2; D gene unclear. The receptor comes from a human donor in good health. Source material: memory CD4+ T cells from blood cultured with dendritic cells. Subset meaning: CD45RO+ memory T cells. The CDR3 DNA reads as TGTGCCAGCAGTGAGTCGTTTAACACCGGGGAGCTGTTTTTT. This codes for CASSESFNTGELFF.